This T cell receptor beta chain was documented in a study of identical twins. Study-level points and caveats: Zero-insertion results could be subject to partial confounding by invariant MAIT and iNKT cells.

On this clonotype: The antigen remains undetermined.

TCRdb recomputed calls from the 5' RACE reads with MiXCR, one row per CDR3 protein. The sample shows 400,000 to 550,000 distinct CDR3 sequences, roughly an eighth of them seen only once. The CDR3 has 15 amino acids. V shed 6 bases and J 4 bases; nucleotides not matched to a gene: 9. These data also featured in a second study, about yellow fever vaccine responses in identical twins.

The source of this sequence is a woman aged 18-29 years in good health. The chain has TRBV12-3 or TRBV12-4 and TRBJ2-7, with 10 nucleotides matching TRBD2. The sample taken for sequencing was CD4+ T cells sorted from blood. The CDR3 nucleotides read TGTGCCAGCAGCTACAACAGCGGGAGGGCTTACGAGCAGTACTTC. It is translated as CASSYNSGRAYEQYF.